This T cell receptor beta chain appears in the sequencing data of a study of shared clonotypes between healthy human individuals. Assay used: immunoSEQ multiplex PCR; TCRdb lists only in-frame clones, some missing. The repertoire has around 1.6 million clones, around 98% of them found once; the top ten carry approximately 0.44%. With respect to this clone: Its cognate antigen is unknown.

Study outcomes and limitations: The four-donor shared clonotypes exceeded non-shared clonotypes in generation probability, with non-shared ones scoring lower. Estimated richness was generally greater in naive than memory subsets.

The length of the CDR3 is 14 residues. Germline CDR1 reads MNHEY; CDR2 reads SMNVEV (reference sequence). Trimming took off 1 base at V and 8 bases at J, with 12 bases between the two ends. This clonotype was obtained from a man in his thirties or forties in good health. The sequenced material came from naive CD4+ T cells sorted from blood. Noted subset: CD45RA+ positively selected. The chain combines TRBV27 with TRBJ2-1, with D unclear. The CDR3 DNA follows: TGTGCCAGCAGTTTATTGGTTGGAAGGGATGAGCAGTTCTTC. It codes for CASSLLVGRDEQFF.